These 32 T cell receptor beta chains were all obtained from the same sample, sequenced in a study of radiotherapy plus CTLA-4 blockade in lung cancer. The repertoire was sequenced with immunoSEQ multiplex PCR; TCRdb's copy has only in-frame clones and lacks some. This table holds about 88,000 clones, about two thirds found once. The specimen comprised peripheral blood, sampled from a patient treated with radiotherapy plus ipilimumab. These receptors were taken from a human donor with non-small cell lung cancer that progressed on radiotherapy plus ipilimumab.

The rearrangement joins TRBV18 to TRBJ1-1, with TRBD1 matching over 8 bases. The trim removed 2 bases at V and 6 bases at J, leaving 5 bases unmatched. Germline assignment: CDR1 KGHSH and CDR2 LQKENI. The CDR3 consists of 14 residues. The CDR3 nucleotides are TGTGCCAGCTCACCAGCCAGGGGGCGATCTGAAGCTTTCTTT. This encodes CASSPARGRSEAFF.

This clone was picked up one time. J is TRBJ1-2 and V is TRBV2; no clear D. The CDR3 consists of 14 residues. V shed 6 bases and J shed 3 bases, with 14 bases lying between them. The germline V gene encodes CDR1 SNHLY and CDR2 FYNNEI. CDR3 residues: CASRAGPTDYGYTF. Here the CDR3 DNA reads TGTGCCAGCAGGGCAGGACCTACAGACTATGGCTACACCTTC.

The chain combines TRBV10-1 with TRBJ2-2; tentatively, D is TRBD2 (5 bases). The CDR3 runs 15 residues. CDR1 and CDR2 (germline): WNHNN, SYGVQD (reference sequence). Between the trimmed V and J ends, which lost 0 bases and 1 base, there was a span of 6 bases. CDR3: CASSESRGNTGELFF. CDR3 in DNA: TGCGCCAGCAGTGAGTCCCGGGGGAACACCGGGGAGCTGTTTTTT.

The CDR3 sequence is CASSIVQGNTEAFF. DNA of the CDR3: TGTGCCAGCAGTATAGTACAGGGGAACACTGAAGCTTTCTTT. This sequence joins TRBV28 and TRBJ1-1; perhaps TRBD1 as D (6 bases). This CDR3 has 14 residues. The germline V gene has CDR1 MDHEN and CDR2 SYDVKM. Trimming shortened V by 5 bases and J by 1 base, and 11 bases separated the two germline ends. Full variable domain (outside the CDR3, taken from reference TRBV28 and TRBJ1-1): DVKVTQSSRYLVKRTGEKVFLECVQDMDHENMFWYRQDPGLGLRLIYFSYDVKMKEKGDIPEGYSVSREKKERFSLILESASTNQTSMYLCASSIVQGNTEAFFGQGTRLTVV.

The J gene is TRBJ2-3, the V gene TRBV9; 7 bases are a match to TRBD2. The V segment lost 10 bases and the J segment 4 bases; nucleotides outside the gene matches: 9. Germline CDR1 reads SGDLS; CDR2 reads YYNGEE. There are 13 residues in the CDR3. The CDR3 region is CAGSGGSADTQYF. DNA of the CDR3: TGTGCCGGGAGTGGCGGGAGCGCAGATACGCAGTATTTT.

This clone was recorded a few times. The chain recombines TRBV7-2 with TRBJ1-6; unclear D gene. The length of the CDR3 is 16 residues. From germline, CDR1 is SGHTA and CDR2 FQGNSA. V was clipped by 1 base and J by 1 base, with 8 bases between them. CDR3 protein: CASSLEVRSYNSPLHF. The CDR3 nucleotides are TGTGCCAGCAGCTTAGAAGTCAGATCCTATAATTCACCCCTCCACTTT.

The CDR3 loop is CASSLDALSSYNEQFF. CDR3 nucleotide sequence: TGTGCCAGCAGTTTGGACGCATTGAGCTCCTACAATGAGCAGTTCTTC. The chain couples TRBV27 to TRBJ2-1; D gene unclear. CDR3 length equals 16 residues. The germline CDR1 and CDR2 sequences are MNHEY and SMNVEV (reference sequence). V was shortened by 3 bases and J by 0 bases, with 12 bases between the two germline ends.

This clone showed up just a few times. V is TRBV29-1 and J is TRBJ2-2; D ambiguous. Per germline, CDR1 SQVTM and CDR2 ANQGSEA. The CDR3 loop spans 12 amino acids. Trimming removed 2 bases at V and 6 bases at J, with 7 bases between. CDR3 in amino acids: CSVEMGSGELFF. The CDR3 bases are TGCAGCGTTGAAATGGGGTCCGGGGAGCTGTTTTTT.

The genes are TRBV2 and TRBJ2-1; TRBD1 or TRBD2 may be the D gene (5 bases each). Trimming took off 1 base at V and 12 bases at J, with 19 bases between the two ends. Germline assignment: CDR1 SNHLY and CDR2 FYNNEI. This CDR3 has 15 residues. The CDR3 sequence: CASSEEGVGRGAQFF. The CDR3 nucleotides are TGTGCCAGCAGTGAAGAAGGGGTTGGACGGGGCGCGCAGTTCTTC.

CDR3 in DNA: TGTGCCAGCAGCCAAGCGGGAGGGGGTGCCGGAAACACCATATATTTT. It codes for CASSQAGGGAGNTIYF. The chain employs TRBV4-2 and TRBJ1-3; possible D gene TRBD1, 6 bases. With 1 base removed from V and 4 bases from J, the gap between germline ends came to 14 bases. This CDR3 comprises 16 residues. Looked up from germline, CDR1 is LGHNA and CDR2 is YNFKEQ.

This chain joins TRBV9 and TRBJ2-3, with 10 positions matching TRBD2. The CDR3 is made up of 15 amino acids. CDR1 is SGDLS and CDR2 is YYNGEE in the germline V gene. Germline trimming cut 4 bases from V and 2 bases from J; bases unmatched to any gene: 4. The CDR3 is CASSSSGRPTDTQYF. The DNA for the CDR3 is TGTGCCAGCAGCAGTAGCGGGAGGCCCACAGATACGCAGTATTTT. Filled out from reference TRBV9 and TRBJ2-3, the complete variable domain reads DSGVTQTPKHLITATGQRVTLRCSPRSGDLSVYWYQQSLDQGLQFLIQYYNGEERAKGNILERFSAQQFPDLHSELNLSSLELGDSALYFCASSSSGRPTDTQYFGPGTRLTVL.

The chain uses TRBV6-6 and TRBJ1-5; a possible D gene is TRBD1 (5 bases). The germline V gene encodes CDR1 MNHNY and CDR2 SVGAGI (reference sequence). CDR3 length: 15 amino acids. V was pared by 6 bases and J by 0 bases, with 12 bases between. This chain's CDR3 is CASRDGRASNQPQHF. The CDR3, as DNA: TGTGCCAGCAGAGACGGCAGGGCTAGCAATCAGCCCCAGCATTTT.

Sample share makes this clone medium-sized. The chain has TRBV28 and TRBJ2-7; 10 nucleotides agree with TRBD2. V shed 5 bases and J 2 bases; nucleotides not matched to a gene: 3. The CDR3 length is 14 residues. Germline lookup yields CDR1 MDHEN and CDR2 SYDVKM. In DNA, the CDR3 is TGTGCCAGCAGTACTAGCGGGATTACCTACGAGCAGTACTTC. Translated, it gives CASSTSGITYEQYF.

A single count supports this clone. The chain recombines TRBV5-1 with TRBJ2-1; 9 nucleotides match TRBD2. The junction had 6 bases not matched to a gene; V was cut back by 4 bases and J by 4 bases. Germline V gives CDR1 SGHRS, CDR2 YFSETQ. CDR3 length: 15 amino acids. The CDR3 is CASSIRSGGYNEQFF. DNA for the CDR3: TGCGCCAGCAGCATCCGTAGCGGGGGTTACAATGAGCAGTTCTTC.

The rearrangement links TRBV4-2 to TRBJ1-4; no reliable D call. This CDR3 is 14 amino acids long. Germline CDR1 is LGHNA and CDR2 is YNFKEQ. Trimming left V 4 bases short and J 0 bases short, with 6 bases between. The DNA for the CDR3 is TGTGCCAGCAGCCGGATTCCAACTAATGAAAAACTGTTTTTT. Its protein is CASSRIPTNEKLFF.

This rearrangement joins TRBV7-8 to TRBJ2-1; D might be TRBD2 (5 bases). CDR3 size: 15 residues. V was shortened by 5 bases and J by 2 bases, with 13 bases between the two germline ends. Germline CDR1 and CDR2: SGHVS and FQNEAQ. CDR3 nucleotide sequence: TGTGCCAGCAGCCCTGCCAGCGGTGCCTACAATGAGCAGTTCTTC. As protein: CASSPASGAYNEQFF.

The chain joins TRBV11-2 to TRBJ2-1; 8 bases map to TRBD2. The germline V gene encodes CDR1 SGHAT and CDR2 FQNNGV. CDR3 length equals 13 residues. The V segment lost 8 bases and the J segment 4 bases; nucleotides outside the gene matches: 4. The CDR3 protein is CASATSEYNEQFF. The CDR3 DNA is TGTGCCAGCGCGACTAGCGAATACAATGAGCAGTTCTTC.

The CDR3 bases are TGTGCCATCAGTGAGAACAGGGAAGTAAATCAGCCCCAGCATTTT. Translated, it gives CAISENREVNQPQHF. The chain combines TRBV10-3 with TRBJ1-5; D possibly corresponds to TRBD1 (6 bases). Germline V gene lookup returns CDR1 ENHRY and CDR2 SYGVKD. CDR3 length equals 15 residues. Trimming took 2 bases from V and 4 from J, leaving 12 bases between them.

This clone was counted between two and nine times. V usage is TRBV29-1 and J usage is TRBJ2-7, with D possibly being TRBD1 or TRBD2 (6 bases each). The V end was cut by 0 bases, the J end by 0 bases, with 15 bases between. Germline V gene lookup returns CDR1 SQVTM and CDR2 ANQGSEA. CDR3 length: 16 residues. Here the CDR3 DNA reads TGCAGCGTTGAAGATGAAGGGGGAGGTAGCTCCTACGAGCAGTACTTC. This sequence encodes CSVEDEGGGSSYEQYF.

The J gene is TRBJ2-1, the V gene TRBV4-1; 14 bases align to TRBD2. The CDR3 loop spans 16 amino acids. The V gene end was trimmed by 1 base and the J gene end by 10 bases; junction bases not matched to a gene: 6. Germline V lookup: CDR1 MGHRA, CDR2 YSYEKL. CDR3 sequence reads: CASSQVPGLAGDEQFF. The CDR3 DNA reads TGCGCCAGCAGCCAAGTTCCGGGACTAGCGGGAGACGAGCAGTTCTTC.

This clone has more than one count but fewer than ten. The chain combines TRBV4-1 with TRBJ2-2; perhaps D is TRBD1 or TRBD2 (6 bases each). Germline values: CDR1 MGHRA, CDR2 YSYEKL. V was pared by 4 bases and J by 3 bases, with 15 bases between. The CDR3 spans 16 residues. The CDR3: CASSRPGAAHTGELFF. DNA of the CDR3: TGCGCCAGCAGCCGGCCGGGGGCAGCACACACCGGGGAGCTGTTTTTT.

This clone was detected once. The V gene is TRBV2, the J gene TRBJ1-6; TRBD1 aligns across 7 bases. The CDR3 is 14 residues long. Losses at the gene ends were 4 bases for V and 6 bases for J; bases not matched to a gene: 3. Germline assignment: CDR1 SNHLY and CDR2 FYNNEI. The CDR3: CASSATGVNSPLHF. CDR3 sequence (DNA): TGTGCCAGCAGTGCTACAGGGGTTAATTCACCCCTCCACTTT.

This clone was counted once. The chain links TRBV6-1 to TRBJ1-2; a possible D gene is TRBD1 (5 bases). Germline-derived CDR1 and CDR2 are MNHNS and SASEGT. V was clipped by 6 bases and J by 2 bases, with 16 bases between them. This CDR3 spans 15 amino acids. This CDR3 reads CASSVSGQGNYGYTF. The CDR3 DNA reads TGTGCCAGCAGCGTCTCGGGGCAAGGGAACTATGGCTACACCTTC.

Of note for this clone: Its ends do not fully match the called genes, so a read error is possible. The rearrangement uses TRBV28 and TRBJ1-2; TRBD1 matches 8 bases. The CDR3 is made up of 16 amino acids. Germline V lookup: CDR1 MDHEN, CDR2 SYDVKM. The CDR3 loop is CASSFSPGGQDYGYTF. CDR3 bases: TGTGCCAGCAGTTTTTCCCCCGGGGGACAGGACTACGGCTACACCTTC.

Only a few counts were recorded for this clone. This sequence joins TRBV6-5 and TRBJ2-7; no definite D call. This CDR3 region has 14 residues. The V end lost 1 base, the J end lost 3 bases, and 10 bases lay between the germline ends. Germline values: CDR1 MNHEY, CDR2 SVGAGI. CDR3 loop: CASSYFAENYEQYF. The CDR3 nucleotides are TGTGCCAGCAGTTACTTTGCGGAGAACTACGAGCAGTACTTC.

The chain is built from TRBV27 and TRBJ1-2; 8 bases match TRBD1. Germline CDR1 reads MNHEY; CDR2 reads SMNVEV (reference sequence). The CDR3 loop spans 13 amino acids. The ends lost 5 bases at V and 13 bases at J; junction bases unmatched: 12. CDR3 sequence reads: CASSQDRDQAVTF. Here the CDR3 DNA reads TGTGCCAGCAGTCAGGACAGGGACCAGGCCGTCACCTTC.

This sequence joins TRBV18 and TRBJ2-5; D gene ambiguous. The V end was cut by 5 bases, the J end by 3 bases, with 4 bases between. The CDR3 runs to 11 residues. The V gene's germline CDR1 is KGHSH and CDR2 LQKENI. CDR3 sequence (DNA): TGTGCCAGCTCAAAAGAAGAGACCCAGTACTTC. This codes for CASSKEETQYF.

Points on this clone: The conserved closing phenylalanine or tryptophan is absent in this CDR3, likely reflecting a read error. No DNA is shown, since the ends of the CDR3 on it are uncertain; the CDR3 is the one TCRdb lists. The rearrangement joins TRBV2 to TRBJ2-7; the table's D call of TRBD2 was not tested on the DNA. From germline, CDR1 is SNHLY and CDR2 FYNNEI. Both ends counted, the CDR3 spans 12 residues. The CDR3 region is CASSPTSGGLLL.

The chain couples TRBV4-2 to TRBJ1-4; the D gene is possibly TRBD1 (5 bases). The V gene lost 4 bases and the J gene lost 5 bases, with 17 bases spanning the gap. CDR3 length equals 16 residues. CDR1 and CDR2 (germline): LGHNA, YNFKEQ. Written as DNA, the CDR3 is TGTGCCAGCAGCCTACTATCGGGGAGGGGAAATGAAAAACTGTTTTTT. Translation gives CASSLLSGRGNEKLFF.

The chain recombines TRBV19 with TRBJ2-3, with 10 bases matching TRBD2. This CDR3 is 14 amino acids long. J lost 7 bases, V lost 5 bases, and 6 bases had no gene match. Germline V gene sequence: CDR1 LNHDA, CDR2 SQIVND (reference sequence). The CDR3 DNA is TGTGCCAGTAGTCCTAGCGGGGGCCCCCATACGCAGTATTTT. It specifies CASSPSGGPHTQYF.

In DNA form, the CDR3 reads TGTGCCAGCAGCTTGCAGGGGGCGAGCACCGGGGAGCTGTTTTTT. Translating gives CASSLQGASTGELFF. The chain joins TRBV5-5 to TRBJ2-2; 8 bases match TRBD1. Germline V lookup: CDR1 SGHKS, CDR2 YYEKEE (reference sequence). This CDR3 spans 15 amino acids. V lost 1 base and J lost 4; bases outside the gene matches: 3.

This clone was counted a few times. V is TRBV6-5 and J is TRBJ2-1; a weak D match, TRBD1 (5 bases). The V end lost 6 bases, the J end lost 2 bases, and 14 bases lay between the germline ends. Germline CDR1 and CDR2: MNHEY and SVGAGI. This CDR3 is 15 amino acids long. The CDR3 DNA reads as TGTGCCAGCAGGAGGTCAGGGTCAGCCTACAATGAGCAGTTCTTC. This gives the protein CASRRSGSAYNEQFF.